This T cell receptor beta chain was retrieved from a study of blood T cell repertoires in COVID-19. Study-level information: Some COVID-19 samples were acute and others convalescent; all came from the United States, Italy and Spain. In each case, the material was cDNA or gDNA derived from T cells, B-cell-depleted T cells, or PBMCs.

Germline V gives CDR1 LGHNA, CDR2 YSLEER. The CDR3 extends over 17 amino acids. V trimming: 0 bases; J trimming: 1 base; junction bases outside the gene matches: 4. Authors' analysis steps: Cell counts per sample came from amplifying reference gene primers. Profiled with immunoSEQ multiplex PCR; TCRdb holds only in-frame clones, not every one. V, J and clone size reflect that table, while D and trimming were determined from the DNA. Of 65,000 to 85,000 clones in the sample, approximately 87% were seen once. The receptor's source is a man in his forties or fifties with active COVID-19. The sequenced sample was peripheral blood. The V gene is TRBV4-3, the J gene TRBJ1-1; 11 bases are a match to TRBD1. The CDR3 reads CASSQDRDRGANTEAFF. CDR3 bases: TGCGCCAGCAGCCAAGACCGGGACAGGGGGGCGAACACTGAAGCTTTCTTT.